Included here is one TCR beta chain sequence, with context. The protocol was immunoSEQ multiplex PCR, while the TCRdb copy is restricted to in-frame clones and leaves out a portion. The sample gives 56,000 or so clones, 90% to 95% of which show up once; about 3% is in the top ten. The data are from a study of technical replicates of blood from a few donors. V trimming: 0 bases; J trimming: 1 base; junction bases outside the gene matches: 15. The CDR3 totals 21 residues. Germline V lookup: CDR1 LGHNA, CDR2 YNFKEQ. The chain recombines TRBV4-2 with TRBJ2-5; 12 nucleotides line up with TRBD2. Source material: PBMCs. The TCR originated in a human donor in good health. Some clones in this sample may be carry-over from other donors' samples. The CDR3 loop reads CASSQDWRGALAGGIQETQYF. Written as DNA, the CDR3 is TGTGCCAGCAGCCAAGATTGGAGGGGGGCACTAGCGGGGGGCATCCAAGAGACCCAGTACTTC.